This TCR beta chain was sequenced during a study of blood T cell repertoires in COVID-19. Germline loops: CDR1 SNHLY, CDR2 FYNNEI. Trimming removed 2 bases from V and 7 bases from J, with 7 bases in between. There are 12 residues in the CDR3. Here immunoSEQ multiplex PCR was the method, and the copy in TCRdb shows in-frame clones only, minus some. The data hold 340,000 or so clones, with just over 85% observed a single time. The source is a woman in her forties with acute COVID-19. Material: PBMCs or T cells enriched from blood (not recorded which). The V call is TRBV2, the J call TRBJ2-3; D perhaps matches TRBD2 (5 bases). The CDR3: CASSESGNTQYF. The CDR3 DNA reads TGTGCCAGCAGTGAAAGCGGCAATACGCAGTATTTT.